Below, 14 T cell receptor beta chains from the same sample are listed, as sequenced in a study of patients and donors after allogeneic stem cell transplantation. Via MiXCR, TCRdb re-called the RT-PCR reads, giving one row per CDR3 protein. The profile covers about 960,000 distinct CDR3 sequences, with more than 15% appearing a single time and roughly 6% taken by the ten largest. Sample: blood, either unsorted or a sorted T cell fraction (not recorded which). Receptors originate from a human donor who was either an allogeneic HSCT recipient or a stem cell or donor lymphocyte infusion donor (not recorded which). It is not recorded whose cells these are; they may come from a transplant donor.

The chain recombines TRBV5-4 with TRBJ1-3, with D possibly matching TRBD1 (5 bases). The germline V gene encodes CDR1 SGHNT and CDR2 YYREEE (reference sequence). Trimming pared 0 bases from V and 5 bases from J, leaving 12 bases between. CDR3 length: 15 amino acids. CDR3 in DNA: TGTGCCAGCAGCTTGGGAGGGGCGAGTCGAAACACCATATATTTT. It translates to CASSLGGASRNTIYF.

This chain links TRBV12-3 or TRBV12-4 with TRBJ2-7; D remains unclear. The germline V and J ends were trimmed by 6 bases and 4 bases, with 22 bases remaining between them. The CDR3 is 16 amino acids. The CDR3 loop is CASSRNPRGRGYEQYF. Written as DNA, the CDR3 is TGTGCCAGCAGCAGGAACCCCCGAGGACGTGGGTACGAGCAGTACTTC.

This clonotype occurred a few times. The rearrangement uses TRBV7-9 and TRBJ2-2; no definite D call. CDR3 length equals 12 residues. V lost 4 bases to trimming and J lost 8 bases, with 8 bases between them. Germline values: CDR1 SEHNR, CDR2 FQNEAQ (reference sequence). The chain's CDR3 is CASSSPKGELFF. Here the CDR3 DNA reads TGTGCCAGCAGCTCTCCAAAAGGGGAGCTGTTTTTT.

This chain joins TRBV12-3 or TRBV12-4 and TRBJ1-2; the D is unclear. The V and J ends lost 3 bases and 5 bases respectively, with 13 bases between them. The CDR3 length is 14 residues. CDR3 residues: CASSLRTEAYGYTF. For the CDR3, the DNA is TGTGCCAGCAGTTTGCGGACTGAGGCGTATGGCTACACCTTC.

This clonotype was found a few times. The chain carries TRBV7-2 and TRBJ1-1; D is possibly TRBD1 (5 bases). From germline, CDR1 is SGHTA and CDR2 FQGNSA. The V end was cut by 3 bases, the J end by 5 bases, with 16 bases between. The CDR3 runs 15 residues. CDR3 amino acids: CASSLGPLKGTEAFF. The DNA for the CDR3 is TGTGCCAGCAGCTTGGGGCCCCTAAAGGGGACTGAAGCTTTCTTT.

Turning to this clonotype: The junction shows a germline mismatch at one end, possibly a read error. The chain has TRBV10-3 and TRBJ2-1; D uncertain. Germline V gene lookup returns CDR1 ENHRY and CDR2 SYGVKD. This CDR3 is 12 amino acids long. CDR3 nucleotide sequence: TGTGCCACAAACACCAACTACCATGAGCAGTTCTTC. It encodes CATNTNYHEQFF.

This clonotype was observed many times. V and J are TRBV12-5 and TRBJ1-6; D perhaps matches TRBD1 (6 bases). This CDR3 region has 13 residues. V lost 7 bases, J lost 7 bases, and 11 bases lay in between. Germline CDR1 reads LGHNT; CDR2 reads FRNRAP. The CDR3 nucleotides read TGTGCTAGTGTATCCGGGGGCAATTCACCCCTCCACTTT. Translated, it gives CASVSGGNSPLHF.

This sequence joins TRBV7-2 and TRBJ2-7, with TRBD2 identical over 7 bases. CDR3 length equals 15 residues. Germline-derived CDR1 and CDR2 are SGHTA and FQGNSA. With 5 bases clipped from V and 0 bases from J, the junction kept 7 bases outside the gene matches. CDR3 bases: TGTGCCAGCAGCCAAATCGGGAGGAGCTCCTACGAGCAGTACTTC. This sequence encodes CASSQIGRSSYEQYF.

The chain uses TRBV5-8 and TRBJ2-5; 7 positions match TRBD2. J gave up 4 bases and V 4 bases, and 7 bases lay outside the gene matches. The CDR3 contains 14 residues. Germline V gene data show CDR1 as SGHTS and CDR2 as YDEGEE. The CDR3 DNA is TGTGCCAGCAGCACCGGGGAGGGTCCAGAGACCCAGTACTTC. Protein: CASSTGEGPETQYF.

CDR3 DNA sequence: TGTGCCAGCAGCTCTTTATCGGGGTTCGGGTACAATGAGCAGTTCTTC. Amino acid sequence: CASSSLSGFGYNEQFF. The genes are TRBV7-2 and TRBJ2-1; a weak D match, TRBD2 (5 bases). CDR3 length equals 16 residues. Trimming cost V 4 bases and J 4 bases, with 17 bases left between them. Per germline, CDR1 SGHTA and CDR2 FQGNSA.

This clonotype was counted between two and nine times. Written as DNA, the CDR3 is TGTGCCAGCAGTTACCCGGACAGGAGCGAGAATGAAGCTTTCTTT. Protein: CASSYPDRSENEAFF. This sequence joins TRBV6-2 or TRBV6-3 and TRBJ1-1, with TRBD1 identical over 7 bases. The junction had 10 bases not matched to a gene; V was cut back by 2 bases and J by 7 bases. The germline CDR1 and CDR2 sequences are MNHEY and SVGEGT. The CDR3 consists of 15 residues.

This clonotype was observed at least ten times. The gene calls are TRBV12-3 or TRBV12-4 and TRBJ1-2; tentative D call: TRBD1 (5 bases). The CDR3 runs to 16 residues. V was shortened by 6 bases and J by 1 base, with 18 bases between the two germline ends. CDR3 region: CASRLSRGKYNYGYTF. The DNA for the CDR3 is TGTGCCAGCAGATTAAGCCGGGGGAAATATAACTATGGCTACACCTTC.

CDR3 nucleotide sequence: TGTGCCAGCAGTTTTAGCGCGACCCAGTACTTC. Protein sequence: CASSFSATQYF. V and J are TRBV12-3 or TRBV12-4 and TRBJ2-5, with a possible D match to TRBD2 (5 bases). V shed 3 bases and J shed 7 bases, with 6 bases lying between them. The CDR3 spans 11 residues.

This clonotype was seen ten or more times. The rearrangement joins TRBV10-3 to TRBJ1-5; weak D call: TRBD1 (5 bases). V lost 0 bases and J 7 bases, leaving 13 bases between the germline ends. This CDR3 region has 15 residues. Germline V gene data show CDR1 as ENHRY and CDR2 as SYGVKD. CDR3 loop: CAISESQGYAQPQHF. The CDR3 DNA sequence: TGTGCCATCAGTGAGTCCCAGGGTTATGCCCAGCCCCAGCATTTT.